Below, one TCR beta chain is given with its context. A read error is likely, as this CDR3 ends without the conserved phenylalanine or tryptophan. The CDR3 sequence is 11 residues long. Germline V gene data show CDR1 as SGHKS and CDR2 as YYEKEE (reference sequence). Treg sorting used a CD4+CD25+CD127-/low gate. TCRdb recomputed calls from the 5' RACE reads with MiXCR, one row per CDR3 protein. The table records more than 8,000 distinct CDR3 sequences, 25% to 30% of them present only once. The V gene is TRBV5-5, the J gene TRBJ1-1; no clear D. Sequenced: Tregs sorted from blood. The receptor's source is a female donor with breast cancer. CDR3 nucleotide sequence: TGTACCAGCAGCGAGGACTTGGAAGCTTTCTCT. This gives the protein CTSSEDLEAFS.